This TCR beta chain appears in the sequencing data of a study of CD8+ T cells in alopecia areata. Reverse transcription of extracted RNA yielded cDNA, which provided the sequencing template. Data came from immunoSEQ multiplex PCR; TCRdb stores just in-frame clones and leaves some out. The table includes some 190,000 clones, roughly 60% detected once. Treatment meaning: oral pan-JAK inhibitor, 5-10 mg twice daily. About this clone: The antigen remains unidentified.

The study's findings and limits: Tofacitinib significantly brought down scalp clonality and expanded CD8+ clones among top 100. While tofacitinib was given, many expanded lesional clones persisted in scalp and blood. Scalp lesions, especially in alopecia totalis/universalis, had higher clonality than normal scalp.

CDR3 length equals 13 residues. V gave up 2 bases and J gave up 13 bases; unmatched junction bases: 5. From germline, CDR1 is LGHNA and CDR2 YSLEER. The chain couples TRBV4-3 to TRBJ2-1; 10 bases map to TRBD2. The material sequenced was CD4+ T cells sorted from blood, taken at week 24, from a patient treated with tofacitinib. This receptor was identified in a human donor with alopecia areata. The CDR3 coding sequence is TGCGCCAGCAGCCAACCAGCGGGGGGGCCTCAGTTCTTC. This sequence encodes CASSQPAGGPQFF.